The 29 T cell receptor beta chains below all came from one sample that was sequenced in a study of OX40 agonist ivuxolimab in advanced cancers. The table came from immunoSEQ multiplex PCR; TCRdb's copy has only in-frame clones and leaves some out. The data hold tens of thousands of clones, with 82% observed a single time. The sample here was CD4+ or CD8+ T cells sorted from blood, taken in a trial of the OX40 agonist ivuxolimab. All receptors come from an adult with an advanced solid tumor such as melanoma, head and neck, liver or kidney cancer.

The rearrangement uses TRBV19 and TRBJ1-6, with a possible D match to TRBD1 (5 bases). In germline, CDR1 is LNHDA, CDR2 SQIVND (reference sequence). The CDR3 loop spans 15 amino acids. V was cut by 8 bases and J by 6 bases, with 17 bases left in between. CDR3 DNA: TGTGCCAGTTCCGGTGGGGCCAGTCTTAATTCACCCCTCCACTTT. As protein: CASSGGASLNSPLHF. Together with reference TRBV19 and TRBJ1-6, the CDR3 gives the full variable domain: DGGITQSPKYLFRKEGQNVTLSCEQNLNHDAMYWYRQDPGQGLRLIYYSQIVNDFQKGDIAEGYSVSREKKESFPLTVTSAQKNPTAFYLCASSGGASLNSPLHFGNGTRLTVT.

The V and J genes are TRBV2 and TRBJ2-6; unclear D gene. This CDR3 contains 17 residues. V was pared by 5 bases and J by 5 bases, with 19 bases between. Germline V lookup: CDR1 SNHLY, CDR2 FYNNEI. The CDR3 reads CASSMSPIQSRANVLTF. Written as DNA, the CDR3 is TGTGCCAGCAGTATGTCTCCTATACAAAGTCGGGCCAACGTCCTGACTTTC.

This rearrangement joins TRBV9 to TRBJ1-5, with 9 bases that match TRBD1. This CDR3 region has 15 residues. In germline, CDR1 is SGDLS, CDR2 YYNGEE. V lost 4 bases, J lost 3 bases, and 5 bases stayed unmatched. The CDR3 here is CASSPTGGFNQPQHF. The CDR3 coding sequence is TGTGCCAGCAGCCCAACAGGGGGCTTCAATCAGCCCCAGCATTTT.

The V gene is TRBV11-1, the J gene TRBJ2-7; D remains unclear. The V gene lost 4 bases and the J gene lost 6 bases, with 13 bases spanning the gap. Germline loops: CDR1 SGHAT, CDR2 FQDESV (reference sequence). The CDR3 covers 13 residues. CDR3: CASSYGPVGEQYF. CDR3 bases: TGTGCCAGCAGCTACGGACCTGTTGGCGAGCAGTACTTC.

The rearrangement links TRBV15 to TRBJ2-3; the D gene is possibly TRBD1 (6 bases). The CDR3 runs 16 residues. Germline V gene sequence: CDR1 LNHNV, CDR2 YYDKDF (reference sequence). V lost 3 bases to trimming and J lost 5 bases, with 18 bases between them. Written as DNA, the CDR3 is TGTGCCACCAGCAGGGGCTATGGGGGCGTCGAAGATACGCAGTATTTT. Its protein product is CATSRGYGGVEDTQYF.

The chain joins TRBV28 to TRBJ2-7; tentative D call: TRBD2 (6 bases). The CDR3 loop spans 15 amino acids. Trimming cost V 7 bases and J 6 bases, with 22 bases left between them. The germline V gene encodes CDR1 MDHEN and CDR2 SYDVKM. CDR3 in amino acids: CASTLHSGAQGEQYF. The CDR3 bases are TGTGCCAGCACGCTACATAGCGGAGCCCAGGGCGAGCAGTACTTC.

This clone appeared a single time. The chain employs TRBV6-6 and TRBJ1-3; D gene ambiguous. The CDR3 has 16 amino acids. Germline V gives CDR1 MNHNY, CDR2 SVGAGI (reference sequence). V was clipped by 2 bases and J by 1 base, with 12 bases between them. The CDR3 reads CASSYQDAISGNTIYF. DNA of the CDR3: TGTGCCAGCAGTTACCAGGACGCCATTTCTGGAAACACCATATATTTT.

This clone came up once. This chain joins TRBV5-1 and TRBJ2-3; 15 bases agree with TRBD2. Trimming took 0 bases from V and 7 from J; bases not matched to a gene: 15. Germline V lookup: CDR1 SGHRS, CDR2 YFSETQ. The CDR3 sequence is 20 residues long. The CDR3 protein is CASSLVPGLAGGTIGYTQYF. The DNA of the CDR3 is TGCGCCAGCAGCTTGGTACCGGGACTAGCGGGAGGAACGATCGGCTATACGCAGTATTTT.

V is TRBV6-1 and J is TRBJ1-1, with 8 bases that match TRBD1. The CDR3 runs to 13 residues. After removal of 8 bases from V and 5 bases from J, the junction contained 7 bases not matched to a gene. CDR1 is MNHNS and CDR2 is SASEGT in the germline V gene. The CDR3 region is CASYRTGITEAFF. CDR3 sequence (DNA): TGTGCCAGCTACAGGACAGGGATAACTGAAGCTTTCTTT.

This clone was seen a single time. This chain connects TRBV7-2 to TRBJ2-7, with TRBD1 identical over 9 bases. Trimming took 5 bases from V and 2 from J; bases not matched to a gene: 4. There are 14 residues in the CDR3. In germline, CDR1 is SGHTA, CDR2 FQGNSA. The CDR3 protein is CASSLGQGAYEQYF. CDR3 sequence (DNA): TGTGCCAGCAGCCTGGGACAGGGTGCCTACGAGCAGTACTTC.

This chain's CDR3 is CASSEAGALRSEQYF. In DNA, the CDR3 is TGTGCCAGCAGCGAAGCGGGGGCGCTTCGAAGCGAGCAGTACTTC. The chain is built from TRBV7-9 and TRBJ2-7; 8 bases map to TRBD2. Trimming at V came to 5 bases and at J to 6 bases, leaving 12 bases not matched to a gene. There are 15 residues in the CDR3. Germline CDR1 and CDR2: SEHNR and FQNEAQ (reference sequence).

The V gene is TRBV7-9, the J gene TRBJ2-3; the D is unclear. Germline assignment: CDR1 SEHNR and CDR2 FQNEAQ (reference sequence). The CDR3 has 12 amino acids. Deletions cut 3 bases from V and 5 bases from J, with 6 bases between. CDR3 loop: CASSFEVDTQYF. CDR3 sequence (DNA): TGTGCCAGCAGCTTTGAAGTAGATACGCAGTATTTT.

This clone appeared a single time. The chain has TRBV5-5 and TRBJ1-1, with 10 bases identical to TRBD1. The germline CDR1 and CDR2 sequences are SGHKS and YYEKEE (reference sequence). Trimming took 3 bases from V and 7 from J; bases not matched to a gene: 6. This CDR3 has 14 residues. In DNA form, the CDR3 reads TGTGCCAGCAGCTCAGATGACAGGGGGCGTGAAGCTTTCTTT. Protein product: CASSSDDRGREAFF.

The chain uses TRBV4-1 and TRBJ2-3, with 11 bases aligning to TRBD1. V lost 6 bases, J lost 1 base, and 9 bases stayed unmatched. The CDR3 contains 17 residues. The germline V gene has CDR1 MGHRA and CDR2 YSYEKL. The CDR3 coding sequence is TGCGCCAGCAGACCGGGACAGGGGGTTATTCGCACAGATACGCAGTATTTT. Translation gives CASRPGQGVIRTDTQYF.

This rearrangement joins TRBV5-5 to TRBJ1-5; D unresolved. This CDR3 has 15 residues. Germline CDR1 is SGHKS and CDR2 is YYEKEE (reference sequence). V gave up 1 base and J gave up 0 bases, with 8 bases separating them. The CDR3 is CASSLFWNSNQPQHF. The CDR3 DNA reads as TGTGCCAGCAGCTTGTTTTGGAATAGCAATCAGCCCCAGCATTTT. The variable domain in full, with the rest retrieved from reference TRBV5-5 and TRBJ1-5, is DAGVTQSPTHLIKTRGQQVTLRCSPISGHKSVSWYQQVLGQGPQFIFQYYEKEERGRGNFPDRFSARQFPNYSSELNVNALLLGDSALYLCASSLFWNSNQPQHFGDGTRLSIL.

V is TRBV7-8 and J is TRBJ1-4, with 9 bases aligning to TRBD1. Germline assignment: CDR1 SGHVS and CDR2 FQNEAQ. The trim removed 3 bases at V and 8 bases at J, leaving 4 bases unmatched. This CDR3 region has 14 residues. The CDR3 DNA follows: TGTGCCAGCAGCTTTGGGACAGGGCACGAAAAACTGTTTTTT. Translation: CASSFGTGHEKLFF.

The genes are TRBV7-2 and TRBJ2-2; maybe TRBD1 (7 bases). The CDR3 runs 15 residues. Germline lookup yields CDR1 SGHTA and CDR2 FQGNSA. Trimming stripped 5 bases from V and 7 bases from J, with 17 bases between. CDR3 residues: CASSPRRGRGGELFF. CDR3 DNA: TGTGCCAGCAGCCCACGGAGGGGGCGAGGCGGGGAGCTGTTTTTT.

The chain has TRBV7-2 and TRBJ2-3; D is unresolved. CDR1 and CDR2 (germline): SGHTA, FQGNSA. This CDR3 has 15 amino acids. V lost 0 bases and J 0 bases, leaving 7 bases between the germline ends. CDR3 sequence reads: CASSLAYQSTDTQYF. The CDR3 coding sequence is TGTGCCAGCAGCTTAGCGTATCAGAGCACAGATACGCAGTATTTT.

This clone is labeled as medium-sized. This chain joins TRBV11-2 and TRBJ1-1; D is ambiguous. The CDR3 is 16 amino acids. The germline V gene encodes CDR1 SGHAT and CDR2 FQNNGV. V was trimmed by 5 bases and J by 0 bases, leaving 16 bases between them. CDR3 amino acids: CASSHVGRHLNTEAFF. CDR3 bases: TGTGCCAGCAGCCACGTCGGACGACATCTGAACACTGAAGCTTTCTTT.

V gene TRBV7-2 combines with J gene TRBJ2-5; D ambiguous. V was pared by 5 bases and J by 4 bases, with 14 bases between. This CDR3 is built from 14 residues. Per the germline V gene, CDR1 is SGHTA and CDR2 is FQGNSA. As DNA, the CDR3 is TGTGCCAGCAGCCCGACCTTCCACCGAGAGACCCAGTACTTC. Its protein product is CASSPTFHRETQYF.

The V call is TRBV7-2, the J call TRBJ2-7; D might be TRBD1 or TRBD2, each matching 7 bases. V dropped 2 bases and J dropped 2 bases, with 10 bases sitting between them. Germline CDR1 SGHTA, CDR2 FQGNSA. CDR3 size: 14 residues. CDR3 residues: CASSLQGGAYEQYF. The CDR3 DNA follows: TGTGCCAGCAGCTTACAGGGGGGGGCCTACGAGCAGTACTTC.

The CDR3: CASSIRQGYGYTF. The CDR3 DNA reads as TGTGCCAGCAGCATACGACAGGGCTATGGCTACACCTTC. This rearrangement joins TRBV5-5 to TRBJ1-2, with TRBD1 matching over 7 bases. The CDR3 has 13 amino acids. V was pared by 4 bases and J by 4 bases, with 4 bases of the junction left unmatched. The germline V gene encodes CDR1 SGHKS and CDR2 YYEKEE (reference sequence).

This clone has a single count. This chain uses TRBV29-1 with TRBJ1-5, with unresolved D. Trimming left V 4 bases short and J 2 bases short, with 9 bases between. The CDR3 covers 13 residues. Germline V gene sequence: CDR1 SQVTM, CDR2 ANQGSEA. Here the CDR3 reads CSVAETGNQPQHF. In nucleotides, the CDR3 is TGCAGCGTTGCTGAAACAGGCAATCAGCCCCAGCATTTT.

The chain recombines TRBV5-1 with TRBJ2-3, with 7 bases identical to TRBD2. Germline assignment: CDR1 SGHRS and CDR2 YFSETQ. J gave up 4 bases and V 2 bases, and 7 bases lay outside the gene matches. CDR3 length: 15 amino acids. The CDR3 loop reads CASSFRGGSSDTQYF. CDR3 DNA: TGCGCCAGCAGCTTCCGGGGCGGGAGCTCAGATACGCAGTATTTT.

This chain connects TRBV29-1 to TRBJ1-2, with a possible D match to TRBD1 (5 bases). V lost 7 bases, J lost 3 bases, and 12 bases lay in between. The V gene's germline CDR1 is SQVTM and CDR2 ANQGSEA. CDR3 length equals 12 residues. CDR3 nucleotide sequence: TGCAGCGGCGTGCAGGGAGACTATGGCTACACCTTC. Encoded protein: CSGVQGDYGYTF.

This chain joins TRBV5-4 and TRBJ2-2; 8 bases are a match to TRBD2. The CDR3 totals 16 residues. Trimming took 4 bases from V and 3 from J; bases not matched to a gene: 8. CDR1 is SGHNT and CDR2 is YYREEE in the germline V gene (reference sequence). Here the CDR3 reads CASSRSGSRDTGELFF. The CDR3 nucleotides read TGTGCCAGCAGCCGGAGCGGGAGTAGGGACACCGGGGAGCTGTTTTTT.

The chain couples TRBV2 to TRBJ2-7; no definite D call. With 6 bases removed from V and 3 bases from J, the gap between germline ends came to 9 bases. CDR3 length: 12 amino acids. Germline CDR1 SNHLY, CDR2 FYNNEI. In DNA form, the CDR3 reads TGTGCCAGCAGCTTGATACGCTACGAGCAGTACTTC. This translates into CASSLIRYEQYF.

V usage is TRBV6-5 and J usage is TRBJ2-1; D gene ambiguous. The CDR3 has 13 residues. The V end was cut by 6 bases, the J end by 8 bases, with 14 bases between. CDR1 and CDR2 (germline): MNHEY, SVGAGI. The CDR3: CASSLGWFDEQFF. The CDR3 DNA reads TGTGCCAGCAGCCTCGGGTGGTTCGATGAGCAGTTCTTC.

The chain has TRBV27 and TRBJ2-3; 7 bases align to TRBD1. Germline CDR1 is MNHEY and CDR2 is SMNVEV (reference sequence). This CDR3 spans 14 amino acids. Trimming cost V 5 bases and J 8 bases; bases outside gene matches: 10. CDR3 in DNA: TGTGCCAGCAGTCTAAAACTCAGGGGGATTACGCAGTATTTT. Amino acid sequence: CASSLKLRGITQYF.